The TCR beta chain described here comes from a study of T cells in Graves' hyperthyroidism and ophthalmopathy. No progression to ophthalmopathy during 18 months of follow-up defined stable disease. Note on this clonotype: What it recognizes is unknown. This may be a read error: a much more frequent sequence differs by one nucleotide.

Overall study findings and caveats: In the analysis, a 13 V-J model separated ophthalmopathy from stable hyperthyroidism.

From RNA transcripts, TCR beta CDR3 regions were amplified. TCR CDR3 underwent first-round RT-PCR with the HTBI primer set. TCRdb independently ran MiXCR on the multiplex PCR reads; one entry per CDR3 protein. The top ten clones hold approximately 8.7% of a sample with over 700,000 distinct CDR3 sequences, over 35% of them seen once. Trimming removed 8 bases from V and 3 bases from J, with 13 bases in between. Germline values: CDR1 LNHDA, CDR2 SQIVND (reference sequence). The length of the CDR3 is 13 residues. This chain links TRBV19 with TRBJ2-5; D perhaps matches TRBD1 (5 bases). What was sequenced was blood. The source of this sequence is a man aged 18 to 30 with Graves' hyperthyroidism. CDR3 DNA sequence: TGTGCCAGTGCGTACGGCAGGGAAGAGACCCAGTACTTC. It specifies CASAYGREETQYF. Complete variable domain (other parts from reference TRBV19 and TRBJ2-5): DGGITQSPKYLFRKEGQNVTLSCEQNLNHDAMYWYRQDPGQGLRLIYYSQIVNDFQKGDIAEGYSVSREKKESFPLTVTSAQKNPTAFYLCASAYGREETQYFGPGTRLLVL.